The following is a TCR beta chain sequence with its context. In the naive CD8 group, cells lacked CD45RO and were positively selected for CCR7, so terminally differentiated effector memory CD45RA+ cells were left out. This sample was taken from a study of shared clonotypes between healthy human individuals. Sequencing used immunoSEQ multiplex PCR; TCRdb keeps in-frame clones, though not all of them. Of roughly 770,000 clones listed, around 96% are singletons. The CDR3 extends over 16 amino acids. The V gene lost 6 bases and the J gene lost 1 base, with 19 bases spanning the gap. The germline gives CDR1 LNHDA, CDR2 SQIVND (reference sequence).

The source of this sequence is a man aged 25-40 years in good health. V is TRBV19 and J is TRBJ2-7; maybe TRBD1 (7 bases). The specimen sequenced was naive CD8+ T cells sorted from blood. The CDR3 DNA sequence: TGTGCCAGTAGAGCCTCGGCAGGGGGGTTTTCCTACGAGCAGTACTTC. Translating gives CASRASAGGFSYEQYF.